The source of this TCR beta chain is a study of T cells in Graves' hyperthyroidism and ophthalmopathy. Study outcomes and limitations: Ophthalmopathy got predicted by the model a median approximately 6.3 months before its onset. Among clonotypes expanded in thyroid above 0.001, most were also found in blood.

V lost 6 bases and J 2 bases, leaving 11 bases between the germline ends. The CDR3 runs 15 residues. CDR1 is LNHDA, CDR2 SQIVND, per germline (reference sequence). What was amplified from RNA transcripts were TCR beta CDR3 regions. Primed by the HTBI set, a first-round RT-PCR was run on the TCR CDR3. TCRdb analysed the multiplex PCR reads with MiXCR anew, one entry per CDR3 protein. This table has 500,000 to 650,000 distinct CDR3 sequences, roughly 45% appearing once. This clonotype has a handful of counts. Its antigen is currently unknown. The chain combines TRBV19 with TRBJ2-6; perhaps TRBD1 as D (5 bases). This TCR was sampled from an adult woman with Graves' disease, either hyperthyroidism or ophthalmopathy (not recorded which). Sequencing was done on a sample of peripheral blood or thyroid tissue (not recorded which). CDR3 sequence reads: CASRAGSAGANVLTF. The CDR3 DNA is TGTGCCAGTAGAGCAGGGTCCGCTGGGGCCAACGTCCTGACTTTC.